These 21 T cell receptor beta chains were sequenced from one sample in a study of graft-versus-host responses after intestinal transplantation (dated by TCRdb to the early 2020s). Libraries were prepared through the immunoSEQ multiplex PCR assay. TCRdb limited this immuneACCESS table to in-frame rearrangements with V and J called. A share of clones is missing; checked studies link under half to unresolved V genes, and the rest is unexplained. This sample comprises about 15,000 clones, more than 30% of them detected only once. In total, the top ten clones hold around 3% of the sample. What this sample's time point label stands for: cells obtained before transplantation from donor or recipient. Mixed lymphocyte reactions plated around 200,000 CFSE-labeled pre-transplant responders with around 200,000 irradiated violet-dye-labeled stimulators and were cultured for 6 days. The specimen was alloreactive CD8+ T cells from a mixed lymphocyte reaction culture, collected before intestinal transplant. The sample's cell subset or site label, in plain terms: CFSE-low proliferating T cells sorted from roughly six-day pre-transplant mixed lymphocyte reaction (GvH or HvG direction). The receptor source for this set is a human patient who received an intestinal transplant.

The chain carries TRBV10-2 and TRBJ1-2; a weak D match, TRBD1 (6 bases). Germline values: CDR1 WSHSY, CDR2 SAAADI. This CDR3 contains 15 residues. V was trimmed by 0 bases and J by 8 bases, leaving 16 bases between them. CDR3 in DNA: TGCGCCAGCAGTGAGTCGATACCAGGGGAAGGCGGCTACACCTTC. Translated, it gives CASSESIPGEGGYTF.

This clone showed up just a few times. A much larger clone is a single base away; this may be a read error. The V and J genes are TRBV4-1 and TRBJ2-7; D call uncertain. The germline V gene has CDR1 MGHRA and CDR2 YSYEKL. V shed 0 bases and J shed 3 bases, with 9 bases lying between them. The length of the CDR3 is 14 residues. DNA for the CDR3: TGCGCCAGCAGCCAAGATGCGGCAGGCTACGAGCAGTACTTC. It is translated as CASSQDAAGYEQYF.

This clone is termed medium-sized (0.01 to 0.1%). The chain combines TRBV4-2 with TRBJ2-7; D remains ambiguous. Germline V gene data show CDR1 as LGHNA and CDR2 as YNFKEQ. Trimming stripped 4 bases from V and 6 bases from J, with 13 bases between. The CDR3 contains 13 residues. CDR3: CASSLERPLEQYF. Here the CDR3 DNA reads TGTGCCAGCAGCCTCGAGAGGCCCCTCGAGCAGTACTTC.

Only a few counts were recorded for this clone. The rearrangement joins TRBV6-4 to TRBJ2-1; 13 bases line up with TRBD2. V lost 2 bases to trimming and J lost 4 bases; unmatched junction nucleotides: 8. Germline V gives CDR1 MRHNA, CDR2 SNTAGT. This CDR3 is built from 18 residues. In nucleotides, the CDR3 is TGTGCCAGCAGTGACAGGGCTTCGACTAGCGGGAGGTACAATGAGCAGTTCTTC. It translates to CASSDRASTSGRYNEQFF.

The V and J genes are TRBV5-5 and TRBJ2-7; perhaps D is TRBD1 or TRBD2 (5 bases each). The V end lost 5 bases, the J end lost 3 bases, and 21 bases lay between the germline ends. The CDR3 covers 16 residues. Germline CDR1 and CDR2: SGHKS and YYEKEE (reference sequence). The DNA of the CDR3 is TGTGCCAGCAGGACTACTTTTAACAGGTATCGCTACGAGCAGTACTTC. As protein: CASRTTFNRYRYEQYF.

By share of the sample, this clone is medium-sized (0.01 to 0.1%). The CDR3 loop reads CASTGTGGQPQHF. For the CDR3, the DNA is TGTGCCAGCACCGGGACAGGGGGGCAGCCCCAGCATTTT. The chain recombines TRBV2 with TRBJ1-5, with 11 positions matching TRBD1. CDR1 and CDR2 from the germline V gene are SNHLY and FYNNEI. CDR3 length: 13 amino acids. V lost 7 bases and J lost 7; bases outside the gene matches: 3.

The chain recombines TRBV6-5 with TRBJ2-3; D is unresolved. Trimming removed 3 bases at V and 6 bases at J, with 7 bases between. Germline V gene sequence: CDR1 MNHEY, CDR2 SVGAGI. CDR3 length: 12 residues. The CDR3 region has the DNA TGTGCCAGCAGTTATCATGCGGATACGCAGTATTTT. Encoded protein: CASSYHADTQYF.

This clone was counted only a few times. The genes are TRBV4-1 and TRBJ2-5; maybe TRBD1 (7 bases). The CDR3 runs 13 residues. Germline V gene data show CDR1 as MGHRA and CDR2 as YSYEKL. Between the trimmed V and J ends, which lost 6 bases and 5 bases, there was a span of 13 bases. CDR3 sequence (DNA): TGCGCCAGCAGGGCGTCAGGGGGGGAGACCCAGTACTTC. It encodes CASRASGGETQYF.

The CDR3 region has the DNA TGTGCCAGCAGTTACGAACCCGGGGATGAAAAACTGTTTTTT. It translates to CASSYEPGDEKLFF. The chain combines TRBV9 with TRBJ1-4; the D is unclear. Germline V gene sequence: CDR1 SGDLS, CDR2 YYNGEE. The CDR3 totals 14 residues. The V gene lost 5 bases and the J gene lost 6 bases, with 14 bases spanning the gap.

The rearrangement links TRBV7-9 to TRBJ1-1, with unresolved D. V lost 1 base to trimming and J lost 8 bases, with 8 bases between them. From germline, CDR1 is SEHNR and CDR2 FQNEAQ (reference sequence). The CDR3 sequence is 12 residues long. As DNA, the CDR3 is TGTGCCAGCAGCTTAGAATTCAACGAAGCTTTCTTT. It specifies CASSLEFNEAFF.

This chain uses TRBV4-3 with TRBJ2-5, with D possibly being TRBD2 (6 bases). The CDR3 has 15 residues. V lost 0 bases, J lost 6 bases, and 14 bases lay in between. Germline CDR1 is LGHNA and CDR2 is YSLEER. The CDR3 protein is CASSQEGVGRKTQYF. CDR3 in DNA: TGCGCCAGCAGCCAAGAGGGAGTCGGGAGAAAGACCCAGTACTTC.

This clone turned up a few times. This sequence joins TRBV4-3 and TRBJ1-2; D call uncertain. The germline gives CDR1 LGHNA, CDR2 YSLEER. The CDR3 length is 13 residues. Trimming pared 1 base from V and 2 bases from J, leaving 5 bases between. CDR3 in amino acids: CASSQGQNYGYTF. The CDR3 nucleotides read TGCGCCAGCAGCCAAGGACAAAACTATGGCTACACCTTC.

In its sample, this clone was seen a few times. The chain uses TRBV5-1 and TRBJ2-7; TRBD1 aligns across 9 bases. Germline values: CDR1 SGHRS, CDR2 YFSETQ. CDR3 length equals 15 residues. The junction had 5 bases not matched to a gene; V was cut back by 1 base and J by 3 bases. The CDR3 sequence: CASSLTGQGIYEQYF. CDR3 coding DNA: TGCGCCAGCAGCTTGACGGGACAGGGCATCTACGAGCAGTACTTC.

This clone occurred once. The chain uses TRBV7-6 and TRBJ1-1; the D gene is possibly TRBD1 (6 bases). This CDR3 comprises 14 residues. Germline V gene lookup returns CDR1 SGHVS and CDR2 FNYEAQ. Trimming shortened V by 0 bases and J by 5 bases, and 10 bases separated the two germline ends. CDR3 nucleotides: TGTGCCAGCAGCTTAGCAGGCACAGGGACTGAAGCTTTCTTT. The encoded protein is CASSLAGTGTEAFF.

This clone was detected only a few times. The chain couples TRBV6-5 to TRBJ2-7; 7 positions match TRBD2. After removal of 5 bases from V and 3 bases from J, the junction contained 4 bases not matched to a gene. The CDR3 has 13 amino acids. Looked up from germline, CDR1 is MNHEY and CDR2 is SVGAGI. CDR3 nucleotides: TGTGCCAGCAGTGTGGGGGGGGGCTACGAGCAGTACTTC. Amino acid sequence: CASSVGGGYEQYF.

This chain connects TRBV27 to TRBJ2-2; D uncertain. The CDR3 is 13 residues long. Germline V gene lookup returns CDR1 MNHEY and CDR2 SMNVEV (reference sequence). Trimming took off 0 bases at V and 6 bases at J, with 5 bases between the two ends. The CDR3 nucleotides are TGTGCCAGCAGTTTATCAGGGTCCGGGGAGCTGTTTTTT. This gives the protein CASSLSGSGELFF.

This sequence joins TRBV14 and TRBJ2-7; no reliable D call. CDR3 length: 13 residues. Germline values: CDR1 SGHDN, CDR2 FVKESK. V lost 0 bases, J lost 0 bases, and 3 bases lay in between. The DNA of the CDR3 is TGTGCCAGCAGCCAAGACATCTCCTACGAGCAGTACTTC. Translation gives CASSQDISYEQYF. Filled out from reference TRBV14 and TRBJ2-7, the complete variable domain reads EAGVTQFPSHSVIEKGQTVTLRCDPISGHDNLYWYRRVMGKEIKFLLHFVKESKQDESGMPNNRFLAERTGGTYSTLKVQPAELEDSGVYFCASSQDISYEQYFGPGTRLTVT.

The chain combines TRBV7-8 with TRBJ2-1; possible D gene TRBD2, 6 bases. This CDR3 is 16 amino acids long. The germline V gene encodes CDR1 SGHVS and CDR2 FQNEAQ. Trimming shortened V by 4 bases and J by 3 bases, and 16 bases separated the two germline ends. The CDR3 loop is CASSYRRLVHYNEQFF. DNA of the CDR3: TGTGCCAGCAGCTACCGTAGACTAGTTCACTACAATGAGCAGTTCTTC.

The J gene is TRBJ2-7, the V gene TRBV5-6; the match to TRBD1 covers 8 bases. This CDR3 has 18 residues. Germline trimming cut 0 bases from V and 2 bases from J; bases unmatched to any gene: 13. CDR1 and CDR2 from the germline V gene are SGHDT and YYEEEE. The CDR3 here is CASSLGGFTGGTPYEQYF. The CDR3 coding sequence is TGTGCCAGCAGCTTGGGCGGATTCACAGGGGGGACCCCCTACGAGCAGTACTTC.

By proportion, this clone is medium-sized (0.01 to 0.1%). V gene TRBV7-9 combines with J gene TRBJ2-7, with D tentatively TRBD2 (6 bases). V was shortened by 3 bases and J by 1 base, with 16 bases between the two germline ends. This CDR3 contains 16 residues. CDR1 and CDR2 from the germline V gene are SEHNR and FQNEAQ (reference sequence). The CDR3 sequence: CASSLTPGLLSYEQYF. CDR3 nucleotides: TGTGCCAGCAGCTTGACCCCGGGACTCCTATCCTACGAGCAGTACTTC.

The rearrangement uses TRBV6-5 and TRBJ2-7; perhaps TRBD2 as D (5 bases). The V and J ends lost 5 bases and 0 bases respectively, with 11 bases between them. This CDR3 contains 14 residues. The germline V gene has CDR1 MNHEY and CDR2 SVGAGI. In DNA, the CDR3 is TGTGCCAGCAGTGAAGGGAGCAGCTCCTACGAGCAGTACTTC. The encoded protein is CASSEGSSSYEQYF.